These T cell receptor beta chains were read from a single sample in a study of CD8+ T cells in alopecia areata. Repertoires were generated with immunoSEQ multiplex PCR, while TCRdb's copy carries only in-frame clones and drops some. The table lists 150,000 to 200,000 clones, just over 65% of them singletons. Source: CD8+ T cells sorted from blood, taken at week 0. Source of these receptors: a human donor with alopecia areata. Both conserved end residues are part of each CDR3. D genes are given only for firm matches. Where a row states a size, it is once, few, many or the class of an expanded clone; other rows omit it.

TRBD1 | TRBJ2-1 | NA | TRBV6-5 | TGTGCCACCAACCAGAGGACAGGGGGCCTTGAGCAGTTCTTC | CATNQRTGGLEQFF
NA | TRBJ1-2 | NA | TRBV29-1 | TGCAGCGTTGCGGCAGGAGACTATGGCTACACCTTC | CSVAAGDYGYTF
NA | TRBJ1-2 | NA | TRBV7-9 | TGTGCCAGCAGCTTGGGTGGGCCAACTAACTATGGCTACACCTTC | CASSLGGPTNYGYTF
NA | TRBJ1-1 | NA | TRBV4-1 | TGCGCCAGCAGCCAAGGAGGTCGGGTTTACACTGAAGCTTTCTTT | CASSQGGRVYTEAFF
NA | TRBJ2-1 | NA | TRBV5-6 | TGTGCCAGCAGCTTGGGGGGTCCCGCTGAGCAGTTCTTC | CASSLGGPAEQFF
NA | TRBJ2-2 | NA | TRBV5-6 | TGTGCCAGCAGCCCTGGGACCCTAGAGCCGAACACCGGGGAGCTGTTTTTT | CASSPGTLEPNTGELFF
TRBD1 | TRBJ1-1 | NA | TRBV30 | TGTGCCTGGAGAGGGGGCCGCGGATCTTTCTTT | CAWRGGRGSFF
TRBD2 | TRBJ2-7 | NA | TRBV27 | TGTGCCAGCAGTTTATTGGGAGGGCTAGCGGGGGACGAGCAGTACTTC | CASSLLGGLAGDEQYF
NA | TRBJ2-5 | NA | TRBV28 | TGTGCCAGCAGCCTAAATCAGGGAGGAGAGACCCAGTACTTC | CASSLNQGGETQYF
NA | TRBJ2-5 | NA | TRBV7-9 | TGTGCCAGCAGCCATAGAGAGACCCAGTACTTC | CASSHRETQYF
TRBD2 | TRBJ2-1 | NA | TRBV4-1 | TGCGCCAGCAGCCAAGGGGCAGCGGGGGGGCGTGAGCAGTTCTTC | CASSQGAAGGREQFF
NA | TRBJ1-6 | NA | TRBV5-1 | TGCGCCAGCAGCTTACGCCAGGGCGCTTTTTCACCCCTCCACTTT | CASSLRQGAFSPLHF
NA | TRBJ2-6 | few | TRBV10-3 | TGTGCCACCCCTCTCCACGGCTCTGGGGCCAACGTCCTGACTTTC | CATPLHGSGANVLTF
TRBD1 | TRBJ1-1 | NA | TRBV18 | TGTGCCAGCTCACCCTGGACAGGTAAAAGGAACACTGAAGCTTTCTTT | CASSPWTGKRNTEAFF
TRBD2 | TRBJ2-1 | NA | TRBV5-1 | TGCGCCAGCAGACCCCGACTAGCGGGCCGAGACAATGAGCAGTTCTTC | CASRPRLAGRDNEQFF
NA | TRBJ2-3 | NA | TRBV10-3 | TGTGCCATCAGTGAGTCCCAGAACACAGATACGCAGTATTTT | CAISESQNTDTQYF
NA | TRBJ1-2 | NA | TRBV5-1 | TGCGCCAGCAGCCCATCACGGGGGAACTATGGCTACACCTTC | CASSPSRGNYGYTF
TRBD1 | TRBJ2-5 | NA | TRBV4-1 | TGCGCCAGCAGTCGAGACAGGGGGCCTCCGCGAGAGACCCAGTACTTC | CASSRDRGPPRETQYF
NA | TRBJ1-4 | once | TRBV5-6 | TGTGCCAGCAGCTCCGGGGGCAGGGAAAAACTGTTTTTT | CASSSGGREKLFF
TRBD2 | TRBJ2-7 | NA | TRBV27 | TGTGCCAGCAGTTCGTTTGCCCCTTTAGCGGGGGGCTCCCCCTACGAGCAGTACTTC | CASSSFAPLAGGSPYEQYF
NA | TRBJ1-2 | NA | TRBV27 | TGTGCCAGCAGTTTAGCTGGGACCCACTATGGCTACACCTTC | CASSLAGTHYGYTF
NA | TRBJ1-2 | NA | TRBV6-5 | TGTGCCAGCAGCCCATTCATTATGGGGTATGGCTACACCTTC | CASSPFIMGYGYTF
NA | TRBJ1-1 | NA | TRBV9 | TGTGCCAGCATGGGCACTGAAGCTTTCTTT | CASMGTEAFF
NA | TRBJ2-7 | NA | TRBV4-1 | TGCGCCAGCAGCCAAGACCCTAGCGCAAACTACGAGCAGTACTTC | CASSQDPSANYEQYF
NA | TRBJ2-1 | few | TRBV29-1 | TGCAGCGTTAAAGGACGTACAGGCAACTCCTACAATGAGCAGTTCTTC | CSVKGRTGNSYNEQFF
NA | TRBJ2-5 | once | TRBV29-1 | TGCAGCGCTGTGGGGGAGACCCAGTACTTC | CSAVGETQYF
NA | TRBJ1-1 | NA | TRBV7-8 | TGTGCCAGCAGCTTAGTAAACGACAGCCCAGACACTGAAGCTTTCTTT | CASSLVNDSPDTEAFF
NA | TRBJ2-1 | NA | TRBV30 | TGTGCCTGGAGTGATGAGGGTCATTTGGATGAGCAGTTCTTC | CAWSDEGHLDEQFF
NA | TRBJ1-2 | NA | TRBV27 | TGTGCCAGCTATACCAGCAGGGGCCGACTATATGGCTACACCTTC | CASYTSRGRLYGYTF
TRBD2 | TRBJ2-3 | NA | TRBV25-1 | TGTGCCAGCAGCGAGCGGGGGGGTAGCACAGATACGCAGTATTTT | CASSERGGSTDTQYF
NA | TRBJ1-2 | NA | TRBV4-2 | TGTGCCAGCAGCCTTCATCCAGGGACTCTGGAGGGCTACACCTTC | CASSLHPGTLEGYTF
NA | TRBJ1-1 | NA | TRBV10-3 | TGTGCCATCACGGACGACAGAAACACTGAAGCTTTCTTT | CAITDDRNTEAFF
TRBD1 | TRBJ2-5 | NA | TRBV6-1 | TGTGCCAGCGTCGACAGGGGTTATGAGACCCAGTACTTC | CASVDRGYETQYF
NA | TRBJ2-5 | NA | TRBV18 | TGTGCCAGCTCAATTGTAGCGAAATACAACCAAGAGACCCAGTACTTC | CASSIVAKYNQETQYF
NA | TRBJ1-1 | NA | TRBV29-1 | TGCAGCGTTGATGAGGGAACTGAAGCTTTCTTT | CSVDEGTEAFF
NA | TRBJ2-5 | few | TRBV27 | TGTGCCAGCAGCCCCACGTTAGGGGGAGAGACCCAGTACTTC | CASSPTLGGETQYF
NA | TRBJ2-3 | few | TRBV14 | TGTGCCAGCAGCCAAAGGGAGGCAGGATCCACAGATACGCAGTATTTT | CASSQREAGSTDTQYF
TRBD1 | TRBJ2-7 | NA | TRBV7-8 | TGTGCCAGCAGCTTAGAGGAGGTGGGACAGAATTACGAGCAGTACTTC | CASSLEEVGQNYEQYF
NA | TRBJ1-1 | NA | TRBV2 | TGTGCCAGCAGCGCCGGGACTGAAGCTTTCTTT | CASSAGTEAFF
NA | TRBJ2-5 | NA | TRBV7-6 | TGTGCCAGCAGCCCCAACCAAGAGACCCAGTACTTC | CASSPNQETQYF
TRBD1 | TRBJ1-5 | NA | TRBV5-6 | TGTGCCAGCAGCTTGGAAGGACAGGGCAATCAGCCCCAGCATTTT | CASSLEGQGNQPQHF
NA | TRBJ1-1 | few | TRBV7-9 | TGTGCCAGCAGCACTCCCCAGAAGGAAGCTTTCTTT | CASSTPQKEAFF
NA | TRBJ1-2 | NA | TRBV27 | TGTGCCAGCAGCTCCTCTGGGGTGGGCTATGGCTACACCTTC | CASSSSGVGYGYTF
NA | TRBJ1-5 | NA | TRBV27 | TGTGCCAGCTCTGACTTGGGGAAGATCAATCAGCCCCAGCATTTT | CASSDLGKINQPQHF
NA | TRBJ1-4 | NA | TRBV6-5 | TGTGCCAGCAAGATTACAGGGCTGTCTGAAAAACTGTTTTTT | CASKITGLSEKLFF
NA | TRBJ2-7 | NA | TRBV5-1 | TGCGCCAGCAGCCCGGAGGTCCAAGGGAACTACGAGCAGTACTTC | CASSPEVQGNYEQYF
NA | TRBJ2-1 | NA | TRBV9 | TGTGCCAGCAGCCTAGAGGAATACAATGAGCAGTTCTTC | CASSLEEYNEQFF
NA | TRBJ1-1 | NA | TRBV19 | TGTGCCAGTAGTAGCTCTGGCAACACTGAAGCTTTCTTT | CASSSSGNTEAFF
NA | TRBJ2-7 | NA | TRBV4-1 | TGCGCCAGCAGCCAAGGATTGCCTGAAAGTGCTAGCTCCTACGAGCAGTACTTC | CASSQGLPESASSYEQYF